The rows below give T cell receptor beta chains drawn from one sample of a study of cytomegalovirus exposure and HLA in healthy donors. This table comes from immunoSEQ multiplex PCR, and its TCRdb copy is limited to in-frame clones, with some not included. The repertoire holds 150,000 to 200,000 clones, 85% seen once, with about 15% in the top ten. Sequencing input: PBMCs. Receptors were obtained from a man aged 18 to 29 in good health and CMV-seropositive. Both conserved end residues are part of each CDR3. A D gene is named only where the DNA matches it firmly. The size entry is marked missing in some rows and otherwise reads once, few, many or a size class.

clone_size	v_call	d_call	j_call	cdr3_aa	cdr3_nt
-	TRBV13	TRBD1	TRBJ2-7	CASSFTGATSYEQYF	TGTGCCAGCAGCTTCACAGGGGCCACTTCCTACGAGCAGTACTTC
-	TRBV6-6	-	TRBJ1-6	CASSPPGIGNSPLHF	TGTGCCAGCAGTCCCCCGGGTATCGGTAATTCACCCCTCCACTTT
few	TRBV2	TRBD1	TRBJ1-2	CASSLDRDDGYTF	TGTGCCAGCAGTCTGGACAGGGATGATGGCTACACCTTC
-	TRBV30	-	TRBJ2-1	CASNPTYNEQFF	TGTGCCTCGAATCCTACCTACAATGAGCAGTTCTTC
few	TRBV6-6	-	TRBJ1-5	CASNWDIGQPQHF	TGTGCCAGCAACTGGGACATCGGGCAGCCCCAGCATTTT
-	TRBV28	-	TRBJ2-3	CASSFLGGDTQYF	TGTGCCAGCAGTTTCCTAGGCGGAGATACGCAGTATTTT
once	TRBV2	-	TRBJ2-1	CASRRDHNEQFF	TGTGCCAGCAGGAGAGATCACAATGAGCAGTTCTTC
-	TRBV14	-	TRBJ2-5	CASSQDRRGSQETQYF	TGTGCCAGCAGCCAAGATCGGAGGGGTTCACAAGAGACCCAGTACTTC
-	TRBV6-1	-	TRBJ2-5	CASGTGARETQYF	TGTGCCAGCGGCACTGGGGCGAGGGAGACCCAGTACTTC
-	TRBV2	-	TRBJ1-1	CASTFRDNLNTEAFF	TGTGCCAGCACATTCCGGGACAACCTGAACACTGAAGCTTTCTTT
-	TRBV29-1	-	TRBJ2-7	CSVERGRDDEQYF	TGCAGCGTTGAACGTGGCAGGGATGACGAGCAGTACTTC
-	TRBV28	TRBD1	TRBJ1-2	CASSEQGFGGYTF	TGTGCCAGCAGCGAACAGGGGTTTGGTGGCTACACCTTC
-	TRBV27	TRBD2	TRBJ2-7	CASRSGGAYEQYF	TGTGCCAGCAGGAGCGGGGGGGCCTACGAGCAGTACTTC
-	TRBV6-1	-	TRBJ2-2	CASRGEGAGELFF	TGTGCCAGCAGAGGCGAGGGGGCCGGGGAGCTGTTTTTT
-	TRBV28	TRBD1	TRBJ2-6	CASSSGTGTSGANVLTF	TGTGCCAGCAGTTCCGGGACAGGGACCTCTGGGGCCAACGTCCTGACTTTC
-	TRBV6-1	-	TRBJ1-4	CASSESQGRSEKLFF	TGTGCCAGCAGTGAATCACAGGGTAGAAGTGAAAAACTGTTTTTT